A single sample gave rise to the 18 T cell receptor beta chains below, sequenced in a study of cytomegalovirus exposure and HLA in healthy donors. Vbeta (60) and Jbeta (13) primers were used in the PCR. TCRdb's table, derived via immunoSEQ multiplex PCR, lists solely in-frame clones and lacks some. The sample gives 95,000 to 150,000 clones, roughly 15% of which show up once; roughly 2.7% is in the top ten. Sequenced input: PBMCs. All receptors derive from a female donor in good health and CMV-seropositive.

The chain recombines TRBV18 with TRBJ2-3; 8 bases fit TRBD2. Unmatched junction bases numbered 2, after V lost 0 bases and J lost 6 bases. Germline V gives CDR1 KGHSH, CDR2 LQKENI. The CDR3 has 14 amino acids. CDR3 in DNA: TGTGCCAGCTCACCACCGAGCGGGGGTGATACGCAGTATTTT. This gives the protein CASSPPSGGDTQYF.

The rearrangement uses TRBV27 and TRBJ2-2; TRBD2 agrees at 7 bases. The CDR3 totals 15 residues. Per germline, CDR1 MNHEY and CDR2 SMNVEV (reference sequence). Trimming at V came to 3 bases and at J to 1 base, leaving 2 bases not matched to a gene. CDR3: CASSFASGNTGELFF. The CDR3 DNA is TGTGCCAGCAGTTTTGCTAGCGGGAACACCGGGGAGCTGTTTTTT.

J is TRBJ2-2 and V is TRBV30; a weak D match, TRBD1 (5 bases). The CDR3 covers 16 residues. Germline CDR1 is GTSNPN and CDR2 is SVGIG (reference sequence). Trimming removed 4 bases from V and 1 base from J, with 16 bases in between. The CDR3 sequence: CAWKRGTSLNTGELFF. As DNA, the CDR3 is TGTGCCTGGAAAAGGGGCACCTCACTGAACACCGGGGAGCTGTTTTTT. Supplemented by reference TRBV30 and TRBJ2-2, the full variable domain reads SQTIHQWPATLVQPVGSPLSLECTVEGTSNPNLYWYRQAAGRGLQLLFYSVGIGQISSEVPQNLSASRPQDRQFILSSKKLLLSDSGFYLCAWKRGTSLNTGELFFGEGSRLTVL.

Only a few counts were recorded for this clone. The V gene is TRBV28, the J gene TRBJ1-4; D not resolved. V lost 3 bases and J 8 bases, leaving 4 bases between the germline ends. The germline V gene has CDR1 MDHEN and CDR2 SYDVKM. This CDR3 contains 11 residues. The CDR3, as DNA: TGTGCCAGCAGTTTGTCAGAAAAACTGTTTTTT. The encoded protein is CASSLSEKLFF.

The V and J genes are TRBV7-9 and TRBJ2-7; 11 bases align to TRBD2. V was pared by 1 base and J by 2 bases, with 4 bases of the junction left unmatched. Germline V gene lookup returns CDR1 SEHNR and CDR2 FQNEAQ (reference sequence). The length of the CDR3 is 16 residues. CDR3 protein: CASSLVLAGGTYEQYF. Written as DNA, the CDR3 is TGTGCCAGCAGCTTAGTTCTAGCGGGAGGTACCTACGAGCAGTACTTC.

The V gene is TRBV10-3, the J gene TRBJ1-5; D gene unclear. The CDR3 loop spans 13 amino acids. Germline loops: CDR1 ENHRY, CDR2 SYGVKD. Trimming took off 3 bases at V and 3 bases at J, with 6 bases between the two ends. The CDR3 DNA is TGTGCCATCAGTGAACAGTTCAATCAGCCCCAGCATTTT. This codes for CAISEQFNQPQHF.

This chain joins TRBV25-1 and TRBJ2-5; TRBD2 matches 15 bases. This CDR3 contains 17 residues. J was trimmed by 4 bases and V by 4 bases; bases with no gene match: 7. Germline CDR1 and CDR2: MGHDK and SYGVNS. CDR3 residues: CASSVETGLAGGETQYF. The CDR3 DNA reads TGTGCCAGCAGTGTCGAAACGGGACTAGCGGGAGGAGAGACCCAGTACTTC. Complete variable domain (other parts from reference TRBV25-1 and TRBJ2-5): EADIYQTPRYLVIGTGKKITLECSQTMGHDKMYWYQQDPGMELHLIHYSYGVNSTEKGDLSSESTVSRIRTEHFPLTLESARPSHTSQYLCASSVETGLAGGETQYFGPGTRLLVL.

This clone came up a few times. The gene calls are TRBV5-4 and TRBJ2-2; 11 bases fit TRBD2. Germline assignment: CDR1 SGHNT and CDR2 YYREEE (reference sequence). The CDR3 extends over 16 amino acids. The trim removed 4 bases at V and 0 bases at J, leaving 2 bases unmatched. The CDR3 DNA is TGTGCCAGCAGCACACTAGCGGGGGCGAACACCGGGGAGCTGTTTTTT. It translates to CASSTLAGANTGELFF.

A few counts support this clone. This chain connects TRBV7-8 to TRBJ2-5, with 8 bases matching TRBD1. This CDR3 region has 16 residues. The germline V gene has CDR1 SGHVS and CDR2 FQNEAQ. Trimming took 5 bases from V and 2 from J; bases not matched to a gene: 10. Here the CDR3 reads CASSPRQGLAQETQYF. CDR3 nucleotides: TGTGCCAGCAGCCCGAGACAGGGGTTGGCGCAAGAGACCCAGTACTTC.

This clone was seen only a few times. V and J are TRBV4-3 and TRBJ2-3, with 10 bases matching TRBD2. This CDR3 has 17 amino acids. V gave up 0 bases and J gave up 1 base; unmatched junction bases: 4. Germline values: CDR1 LGHNA, CDR2 YSLEER. CDR3 region: CASSQDYTSGGTDTQYF. In DNA form, the CDR3 reads TGCGCCAGCAGCCAAGATTACACTAGCGGGGGCACAGATACGCAGTATTTT.

The table lists this clone with a few counts. The CDR3 DNA sequence: TGTGCCACTTCAGACTGGTCGAACACCGGGGAGCTGTTTTTT. It encodes CATSDWSNTGELFF. The chain employs TRBV10-3 and TRBJ2-2; no clear D gene. Germline V lookup: CDR1 ENHRY, CDR2 SYGVKD. The CDR3 runs 14 residues. Trimming took 10 bases from V and 0 from J, leaving 12 bases between them.

This clone was picked up a small number of times. The V call is TRBV7-9, the J call TRBJ1-5; 7 bases are a match to TRBD1. This CDR3 is built from 14 residues. Germline V gives CDR1 SEHNR, CDR2 FQNEAQ (reference sequence). The junction had 4 bases not matched to a gene; V was cut back by 5 bases and J by 3 bases. CDR3 sequence: CASSNRGYNQPQHF. CDR3 in DNA: TGTGCCAGCAGCAACAGGGGTTACAATCAGCCCCAGCATTTT. Together with reference TRBV7-9 and TRBJ1-5, the CDR3 gives the full variable domain: DTGVSQNPRHKITKRGQNVTFRCDPISEHNRLYWYRQTLGQGPEFLTYFQNEAQLEKSRLLSDRFSAERPKGSFSTLEIQRTEQGDSAMYLCASSNRGYNQPQHFGDGTRLSIL.

The rearrangement uses TRBV5-1 and TRBJ2-7, with 11 nucleotides matching TRBD1. This CDR3 has 15 amino acids. Germline CDR1 and CDR2: SGHRS and YFSETQ. V lost 0 bases to trimming and J lost 7 bases; unmatched junction nucleotides: 6. Written as DNA, the CDR3 is TGCGCCAGCAGCTTGGCCGGACAGGGGGCGGGAGAGCAGTACTTC. Translating it yields CASSLAGQGAGEQYF.

This clone was recorded a few times. The V call is TRBV6-5, the J call TRBJ2-7; 11 nucleotides line up with TRBD2. V trimming: 7 bases; J trimming: 2 bases; junction bases outside the gene matches: 4. Per germline, CDR1 MNHEY and CDR2 SVGAGI. The CDR3 sequence is 14 residues long. DNA for the CDR3: TGTGCCAGCACCCGTAGCGGGGGGGCCTACGAGCAGTACTTC. Its translation is CASTRSGGAYEQYF.

There are a few counts of this clone. This chain connects TRBV7-2 to TRBJ1-5; D unresolved. The CDR3 is made up of 16 amino acids. V lost 2 bases to trimming and J lost 0 bases, with 11 bases between them. Germline V gene data show CDR1 as SGHTA and CDR2 as FQGNSA. CDR3 amino acids: CASSLLAVNSNQPQHF. CDR3 DNA sequence: TGTGCCAGCAGCTTATTGGCAGTTAATAGCAATCAGCCCCAGCATTTT. Based on the CDR3 plus reference TRBV7-2 and TRBJ1-5, the full variable domain is GAGVSQSPSNKVTEKGKDVELRCDPISGHTALYWYRQSLGQGLEFLIYFQGNSAPDKSGLPSDRFSAERTGGSVSTLTIQRTQQEDSAVYLCASSLLAVNSNQPQHFGDGTRLSIL.

This rearrangement joins TRBV28 to TRBJ2-3, with 8 positions matching TRBD1. The CDR3 has 14 amino acids. The V gene's germline CDR1 is MDHEN and CDR2 SYDVKM. V was clipped by 6 bases and J by 5 bases; unmatched bases: 7. CDR3 nucleotide sequence: TGTGCCAGCAGATCAGGGGGCAGGCGAGATACGCAGTATTTT. It translates to CASRSGGRRDTQYF.

V and J are TRBV5-4 and TRBJ1-1; TRBD1 agrees at 8 bases. V lost 4 bases, J lost 7 bases, and 6 bases stayed unmatched. The CDR3 covers 13 residues. In germline, CDR1 is SGHNT, CDR2 YYREEE (reference sequence). As DNA, the CDR3 is TGTGCCAGCAGCCTGACAGGGGTGGATGAAGCTTTCTTT. As protein: CASSLTGVDEAFF.

This clone occurred a few times. This rearrangement joins TRBV5-1 to TRBJ2-1; the D gene is possibly TRBD2 (6 bases). The CDR3 has 16 amino acids. Per the germline V gene, CDR1 is SGHRS and CDR2 is YFSETQ. Trimming cost V 3 bases and J 2 bases, with 15 bases left between them. The CDR3 bases are TGCGCCAGCAGCTCATCTTACGGCGGGGCCTACAATGAGCAGTTCTTC. It translates to CASSSSYGGAYNEQFF.